The sequence of this T cell receptor (beta chain) was determined in a study of T cells in Graves' hyperthyroidism and ophthalmopathy. Regarding this clonotype: What it binds is unknown.

General study points: Clonotypes that were expanded in thyroid above 0.001 mostly appeared in blood too.

Amplification of TCR beta CDR3 regions used RNA as the template. First-round RT-PCR targeting the TCR CDR3 was performed with the HTBI primer set. TCRdb re-called the multiplex PCR reads through MiXCR, storing one row per CDR3 protein. The table records about 500,000 distinct CDR3 sequences, roughly 17% of them present only once. Sequencing used blood. This receptor was taken from a young woman with Graves' ophthalmopathy.

CDR3 residues: CASSFGTDTVGLFF. In DNA, the CDR3 is TGTGCCAGCAGCTTCGGGACAGATACTGTAGGGCTGTTTTTT. The chain is built from TRBV7-9 and TRBJ2-2, with TRBD1 matching over 7 bases. The germline V gene encodes CDR1 SEHNR and CDR2 FQNEAQ (reference sequence). There are 14 residues in the CDR3. With 3 bases clipped from V and 13 bases from J, the junction kept 11 bases outside the gene matches.